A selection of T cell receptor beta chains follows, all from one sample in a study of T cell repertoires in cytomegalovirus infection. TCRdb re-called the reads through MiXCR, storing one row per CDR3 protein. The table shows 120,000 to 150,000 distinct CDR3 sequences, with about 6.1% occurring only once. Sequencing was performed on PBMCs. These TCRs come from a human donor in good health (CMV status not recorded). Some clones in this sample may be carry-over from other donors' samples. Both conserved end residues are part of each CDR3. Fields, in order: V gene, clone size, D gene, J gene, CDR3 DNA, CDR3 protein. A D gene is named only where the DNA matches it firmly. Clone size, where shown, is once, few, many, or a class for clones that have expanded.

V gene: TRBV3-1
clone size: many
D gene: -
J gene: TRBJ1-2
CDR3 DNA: TGTGCCAGCAGCCAAAGTTTGTTTAACTATGGCTACACCTTC
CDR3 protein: CASSQSLFNYGYTF

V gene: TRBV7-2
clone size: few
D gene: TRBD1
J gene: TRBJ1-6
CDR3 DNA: TGTGCCAGCAGCTGGGACAGCAACAATTCACCCCTCCACTTT
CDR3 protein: CASSWDSNNSPLHF

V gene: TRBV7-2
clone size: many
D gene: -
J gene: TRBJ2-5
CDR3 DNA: TGTGCCAGCAGCTTAGCAGGGGGGGGTAGCGGCCAAGAGACCCAGTACTTC
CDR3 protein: CASSLAGGGSGQETQYF

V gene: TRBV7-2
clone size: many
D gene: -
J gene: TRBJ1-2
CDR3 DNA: TGTGCCAGCAGCCCACCTAATAACTATGGCTACACCTTC
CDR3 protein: CASSPPNNYGYTF

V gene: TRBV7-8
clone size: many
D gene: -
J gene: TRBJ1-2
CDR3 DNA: TGTGCCAGCAGCACAGCGAACTATGGCTACACCTTC
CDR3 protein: CASSTANYGYTF

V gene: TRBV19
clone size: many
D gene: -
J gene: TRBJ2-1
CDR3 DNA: TGTGCCAGTAATCAGGCATATCCCCAACCCAATGAGCAGTTCTTC
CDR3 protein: CASNQAYPQPNEQFF

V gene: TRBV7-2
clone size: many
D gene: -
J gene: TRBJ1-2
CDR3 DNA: TGTGCCAGCAGCTTACGGCAGGTCACTAACTATGGCTACACCTTC
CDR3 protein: CASSLRQVTNYGYTF

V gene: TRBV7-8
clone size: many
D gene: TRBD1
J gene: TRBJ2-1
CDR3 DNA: TGTGCCAGCAGCCTACCCACCGGGACAGGGACCTACAATGAGCAGTTCTTC
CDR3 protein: CASSLPTGTGTYNEQFF

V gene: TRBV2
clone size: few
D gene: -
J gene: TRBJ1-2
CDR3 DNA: TGTGCCAGCAGTGAAGGGGGTATTAACTATGGCTACACCTTC
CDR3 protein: CASSEGGINYGYTF

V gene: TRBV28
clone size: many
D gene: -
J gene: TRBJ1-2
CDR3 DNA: TGTGCCAGCACACCCTATGGGCTCCAACGGGGCTACACCTTC
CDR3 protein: CASTPYGLQRGYTF

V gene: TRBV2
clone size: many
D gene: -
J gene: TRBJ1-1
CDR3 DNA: TGTGCCAGCAGTGAAACGAGGGCTACTGAAGCTTTCTTT
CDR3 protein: CASSETRATEAFF

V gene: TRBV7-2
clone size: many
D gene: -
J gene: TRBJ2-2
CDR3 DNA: TGTGCCAGCAGCTTAGCGGGTCGGAGCAGGGAGCTGTTTTTT
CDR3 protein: CASSLAGRSRELFF

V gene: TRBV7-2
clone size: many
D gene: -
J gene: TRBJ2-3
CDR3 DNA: TGTGCCAGCAGCCATTGGGTCGGGGGGCCCACAGATACGCAGTATTTT
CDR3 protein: CASSHWVGGPTDTQYF

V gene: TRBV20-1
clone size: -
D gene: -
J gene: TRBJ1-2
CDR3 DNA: TGCAGTGCTAGAGAATATTCAGGGAACGGCTACACCTTC
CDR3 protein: CSAREYSGNGYTF

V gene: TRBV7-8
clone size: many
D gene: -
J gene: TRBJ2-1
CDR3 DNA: TGTGCCAGCAGCTTAATGGGGGGCCTAGCGGCCTACAATGAGCAGTTCTTC
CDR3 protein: CASSLMGGLAAYNEQFF

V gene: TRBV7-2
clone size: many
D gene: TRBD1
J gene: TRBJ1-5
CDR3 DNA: TGTGCCAGCAGCTTTTCGACAGGGGGGCAGCCCCAGCATTTT
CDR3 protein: CASSFSTGGQPQHF

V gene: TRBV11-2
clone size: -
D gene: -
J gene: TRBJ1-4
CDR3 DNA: TGTGCCAGCAGCCCGGGACCGAATAATGAAAAACTGTTTTTT
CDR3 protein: CASSPGPNNEKLFF

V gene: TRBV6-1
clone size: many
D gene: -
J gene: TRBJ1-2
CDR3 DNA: TGTGCCAGCAGTGAAGGGCACAGCCAGAACTATGGCTACACCTTC
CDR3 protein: CASSEGHSQNYGYTF

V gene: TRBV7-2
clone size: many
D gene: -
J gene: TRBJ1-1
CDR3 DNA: TGTGCCAGCAGCTTAGAGTTAGGGCAGGGAGTCATGAACACTGAAGCTTTCTTT
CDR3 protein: CASSLELGQGVMNTEAFF

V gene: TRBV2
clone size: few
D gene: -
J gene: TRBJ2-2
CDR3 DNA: TGTGCCAGCAGACTAGCAGTAGGCACCGGGGAGCTGTTTTTT
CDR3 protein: CASRLAVGTGELFF

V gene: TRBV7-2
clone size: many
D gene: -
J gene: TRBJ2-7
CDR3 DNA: TGTGCCAGCAGCTTAGCGAGCTCTCGGGCGACCGCCTACGAGCAGTACTTC
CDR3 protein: CASSLASSRATAYEQYF

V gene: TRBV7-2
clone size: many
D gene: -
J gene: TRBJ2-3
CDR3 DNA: TGTGCCAGCAGCCGGGGCACTAGCACAGATACGCAGTATTTT
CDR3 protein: CASSRGTSTDTQYF

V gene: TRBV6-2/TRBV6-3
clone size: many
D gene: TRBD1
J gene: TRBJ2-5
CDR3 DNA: TGTGCCAGCAGTACCGGGACAGGTTGGAAAGAGACCCAGTACTTC
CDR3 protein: CASSTGTGWKETQYF

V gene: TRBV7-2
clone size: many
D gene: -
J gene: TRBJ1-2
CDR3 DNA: TGTGCCAGCAGCCCCAGGATCGGGACGGACTATGGCTACACCTTC
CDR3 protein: CASSPRIGTDYGYTF

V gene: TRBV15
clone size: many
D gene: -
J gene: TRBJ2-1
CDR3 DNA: TGTGCCACCAGCAGAGATCCTCCGCCTCTTGGGAATGAGCAGTTCTTC
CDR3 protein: CATSRDPPPLGNEQFF

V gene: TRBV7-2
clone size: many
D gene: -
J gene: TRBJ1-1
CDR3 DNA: TGTGCCAGCAGCTTAGAGCGGGGCCCGGTCGGCACTGAAGCTTTCTTT
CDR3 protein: CASSLERGPVGTEAFF

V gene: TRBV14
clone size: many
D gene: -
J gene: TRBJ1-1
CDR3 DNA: TGTGCCAGCAGCCAAGATGCCTTCGGACAGATAAACACTGAAGCTTTCTTT
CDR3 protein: CASSQDAFGQINTEAFF

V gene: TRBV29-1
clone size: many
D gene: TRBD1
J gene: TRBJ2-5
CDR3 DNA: TGCAGCGTTGAGGAGACAGGGGGCCGAGAGACCCAGTACTTC
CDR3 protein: CSVEETGGRETQYF

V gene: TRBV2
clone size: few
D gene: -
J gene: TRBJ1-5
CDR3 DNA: TGTGCCAGCGACTTGGGCAGCAATCAGCCCCAGCATTTT
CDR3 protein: CASDLGSNQPQHF

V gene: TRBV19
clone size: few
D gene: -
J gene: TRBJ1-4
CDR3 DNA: TGTGCCAGTAGTACTACAGTGAATGAAAAACTGTTTTTT
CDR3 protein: CASSTTVNEKLFF

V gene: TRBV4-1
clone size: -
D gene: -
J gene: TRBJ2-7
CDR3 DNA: TGCGCCAGCAGCCAAGCCAGGGGGGACCTTTCCGAGCAGTACTTC
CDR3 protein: CASSQARGDLSEQYF

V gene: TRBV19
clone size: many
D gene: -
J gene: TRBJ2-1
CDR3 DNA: TGTGCCAGTAGCCAAACCCGCACTTGGGATTCAGCCTACAATGAGCAGTTCTTC
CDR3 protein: CASSQTRTWDSAYNEQFF

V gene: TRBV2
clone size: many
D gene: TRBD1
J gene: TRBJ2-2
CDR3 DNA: TGTGCCAGCAGTGTACCATTACAGGGGGCTATCACCGGGGAGCTGTTTTTT
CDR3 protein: CASSVPLQGAITGELFF

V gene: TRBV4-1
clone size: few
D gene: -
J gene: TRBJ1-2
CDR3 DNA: TGCGCCAGCAGCCAGGTACAGGCCCCGGGGTATGGCTACACCTTC
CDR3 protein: CASSQVQAPGYGYTF

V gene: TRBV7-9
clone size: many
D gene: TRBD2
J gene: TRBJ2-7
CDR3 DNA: TGTGCCAGCAGCTTCGATAGCGGGGGGCGGGAGCAGTACTTC
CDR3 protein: CASSFDSGGREQYF

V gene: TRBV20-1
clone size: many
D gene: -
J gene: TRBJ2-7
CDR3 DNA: TGCAGTGCTAGAGATAGGGCAGGGAGGATAAACGAGCAGTACTTC
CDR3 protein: CSARDRAGRINEQYF

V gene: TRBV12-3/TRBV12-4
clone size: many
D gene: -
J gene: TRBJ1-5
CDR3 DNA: TGTGCCAGCAGTCCCGATGGGCAGGGGATACAGCCCCAGCATTTT
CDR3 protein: CASSPDGQGIQPQHF

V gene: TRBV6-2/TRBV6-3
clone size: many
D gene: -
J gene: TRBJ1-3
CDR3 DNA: TGTGCCAGCAATCGACAGGCAAACTATCCAGGAAACACCATATATTTT
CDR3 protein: CASNRQANYPGNTIYF

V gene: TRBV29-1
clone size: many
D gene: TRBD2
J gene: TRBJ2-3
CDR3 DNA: TGCAGCTCCACCGGGGGGGCGAGGGCAGATACGCAGTATTTT
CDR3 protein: CSSTGGARADTQYF

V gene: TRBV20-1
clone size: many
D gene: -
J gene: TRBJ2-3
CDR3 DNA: TGCAGTGCTAGAGTTACCCAGGATACGCAGTATTTT
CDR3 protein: CSARVTQDTQYF

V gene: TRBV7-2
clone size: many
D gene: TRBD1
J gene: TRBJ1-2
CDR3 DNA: TGTGCCAGCAGCTTAGAATGGACAGGGGTGAACTATGGCTACACCTTC
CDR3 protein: CASSLEWTGVNYGYTF

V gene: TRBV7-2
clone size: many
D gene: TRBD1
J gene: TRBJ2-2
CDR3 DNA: TGTGCCAGCAGCTTAGCGGACAGGGTGACCGGGGAGCTGTTTTTT
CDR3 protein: CASSLADRVTGELFF

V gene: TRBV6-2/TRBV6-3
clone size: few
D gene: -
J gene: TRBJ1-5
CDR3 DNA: TGTGCCAGCAGTTACGTTCGGGGGCCCGCAGATCAGCCCCAGCATTTT
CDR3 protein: CASSYVRGPADQPQHF

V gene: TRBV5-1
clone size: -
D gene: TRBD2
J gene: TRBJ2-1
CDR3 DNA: TGCGCCAGCAGCCCAGCTAGCGGGGGGGCGAATGAGCAGTTCTTC
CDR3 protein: CASSPASGGANEQFF

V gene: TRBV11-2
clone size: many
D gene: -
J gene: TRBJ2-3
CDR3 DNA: TGTGCCAGCAGCAACAGACCGGGACAACGCACAGATACGCAGTATTTT
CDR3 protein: CASSNRPGQRTDTQYF

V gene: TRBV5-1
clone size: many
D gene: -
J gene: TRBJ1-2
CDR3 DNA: TGCGCCAGCAGCGTACGGACAGATCATGGCTACACCTTC
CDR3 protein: CASSVRTDHGYTF

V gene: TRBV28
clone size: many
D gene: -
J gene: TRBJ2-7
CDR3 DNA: TGTGCCAGCAGTCGCATACAGGGATCCGCGAAGTACTTC
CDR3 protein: CASSRIQGSAKYF

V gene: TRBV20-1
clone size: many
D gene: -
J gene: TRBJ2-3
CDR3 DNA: TGCAGTGCTAGTCGGACCGCCCGGGGCACAGATACGCAGTATTTT
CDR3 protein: CSASRTARGTDTQYF

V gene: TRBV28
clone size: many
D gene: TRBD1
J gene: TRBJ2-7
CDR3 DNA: TGTGCCATCGGGACAGTTTCCTACGAGCAGTACTTC
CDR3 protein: CAIGTVSYEQYF

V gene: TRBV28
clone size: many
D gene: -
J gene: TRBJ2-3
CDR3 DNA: TGTGCCAGCAGCACACAAACTGATACGCAGTATTTT
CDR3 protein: CASSTQTDTQYF

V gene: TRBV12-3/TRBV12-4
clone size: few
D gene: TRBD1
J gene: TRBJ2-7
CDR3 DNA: TGTGCCAGCAGTACCTCGACAGGGGAAGCCGAGCAGTACTTC
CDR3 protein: CASSTSTGEAEQYF

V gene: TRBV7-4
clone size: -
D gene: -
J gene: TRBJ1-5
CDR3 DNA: TGTGCCAGCAGCTTCGATACCACGGGCAATCAGCCCCAGCATTTT
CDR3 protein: CASSFDTTGNQPQHF

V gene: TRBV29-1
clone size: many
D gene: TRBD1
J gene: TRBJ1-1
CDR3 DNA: TGCAGCGTCGACGGGACAGGCGTTGTAGGGCCTGAAGCTTTCTTT
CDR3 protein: CSVDGTGVVGPEAFF

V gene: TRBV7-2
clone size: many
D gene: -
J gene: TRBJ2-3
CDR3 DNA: TGTGCCAGCAGCTTAGCGGGCTTCGGAGATACGCAGTATTTT
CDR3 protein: CASSLAGFGDTQYF

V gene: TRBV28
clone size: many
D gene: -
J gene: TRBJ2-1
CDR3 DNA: TGTGCCAGCAGTTTTCGGAGCGGAGCCCTTTACAATGAGCAGTTCTTC
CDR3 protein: CASSFRSGALYNEQFF

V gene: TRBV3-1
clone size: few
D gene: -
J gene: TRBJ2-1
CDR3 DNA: TGTGCCAGCAGCCACGGAAGGCTAGCCCGGAATGAGCAGTTCTTC
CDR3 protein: CASSHGRLARNEQFF

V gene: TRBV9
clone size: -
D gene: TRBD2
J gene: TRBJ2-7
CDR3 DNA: TGTGCCAGCAGCGTAGCGGGCGGGGGGGCCTACGAGCAGTACTTC
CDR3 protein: CASSVAGGGAYEQYF

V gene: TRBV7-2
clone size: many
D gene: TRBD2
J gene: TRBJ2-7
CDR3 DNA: TGTGCCAGCAGCTTAGGACTAGCGGGGGGCCTGTACTTC
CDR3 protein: CASSLGLAGGLYF

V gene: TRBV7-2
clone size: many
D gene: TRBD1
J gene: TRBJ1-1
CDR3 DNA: TGTGCCAGCAGCCACATGAACAGGGGTCGGACTGAAGCTTTCTTT
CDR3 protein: CASSHMNRGRTEAFF

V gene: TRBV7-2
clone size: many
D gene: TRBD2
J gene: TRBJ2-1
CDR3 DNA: TGTGCCAGCAGCTTAGTCGAGCTAGCGGGGCTAAATGAGCAGTTCTTC
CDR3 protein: CASSLVELAGLNEQFF